Included here is one T cell receptor beta chain sequence, with context. This CDR3 spans 14 amino acids. Germline CDR1 is SSHAT and CDR2 is FNYEAQ (reference sequence). Deletions cut 4 bases from V and 2 bases from J, with 12 bases between. TCRdb keeps only in-frame clones here, not all; method: immunoSEQ multiplex PCR. The sample lists tens of thousands of clones; approximately 91% were seen once. The sample belongs to a study of blood T cell repertoires in COVID-19. Material for sequencing was peripheral blood. The chain links TRBV7-7 to TRBJ2-7, with D possibly matching TRBD2 (6 bases). This clonotype was obtained from a man between 60 and 75 years old with COVID-19, enrolled during active disease. The CDR3 sequence: CASSSNSGTYEQYF. CDR3 nucleotides: TGTGCCAGCAGCTCCAATAGCGGAACCTACGAGCAGTACTTC. Drawing the rest from reference TRBV7-7 and TRBJ2-7, the complete variable domain is GAGVSQSPRYKVTKRGQDVTLRCDPISSHATLYWYQQALGQGPEFLTYFNYEAQPDKSGLPSDRFSAERPEGSISTLTIQRTEQRDSAMYRCASSSNSGTYEQYFGPGTRLTVT.